The 27 T cell receptor beta chains below all came from one sample that was sequenced in a study of T cells in Graves' hyperthyroidism and ophthalmopathy. Using RNA transcripts as the source, TCR beta CDR3 regions were amplified. The HTBI primer set drove a first-round RT-PCR of the TCR CDR3. TCRdb re-called the multiplex PCR reads with MiXCR, one entry per CDR3 protein. The data contain fewer than 750,000 distinct CDR3 sequences, 13% to 15% of them singletons. Sequencing was performed on blood. The receptors stem from a woman aged 45-59 years with Graves' ophthalmopathy.

The chain combines TRBV7-9 with TRBJ2-5; D is possibly TRBD2 (6 bases). Between the trimmed V and J ends, which lost 3 bases and 8 bases, there was a span of 16 bases. The CDR3 consists of 14 residues. Germline lookup yields CDR1 SEHNR and CDR2 FQNEAQ (reference sequence). The CDR3, as DNA: TGTGCCAGCAGCTTCACTAGCCGAGGATCTACCCAGTACTTC. Translation gives CASSFTSRGSTQYF.

This clonotype was recorded a few times. The chain uses TRBV7-9 and TRBJ1-2; D is perhaps TRBD1 (5 bases). The CDR3 runs to 14 residues. The germline V gene has CDR1 SEHNR and CDR2 FQNEAQ (reference sequence). V was trimmed by 6 bases and J by 6 bases, leaving 17 bases between them. Here the CDR3 reads CASSPTGAGHGYTF. CDR3 DNA: TGTGCCAGCAGTCCTACCGGGGCAGGCCATGGCTACACCTTC.

This clonotype was counted at least ten times. V is TRBV7-9 and J is TRBJ2-1; TRBD2 agrees at 14 bases. With 5 bases clipped from V and 3 bases from J, the junction kept 12 bases outside the gene matches. CDR3 size: 19 residues. Germline values: CDR1 SEHNR, CDR2 FQNEAQ (reference sequence). The CDR3 DNA reads TGTGCCAGCAGCACCCAAAAAGGGACTAGCGGGAGTTACTACAATGAGCAGTTCTTC. Amino acids: CASSTQKGTSGSYYNEQFF.

The genes are TRBV19 and TRBJ1-5, with TRBD1 matching 7 bases. This CDR3 spans 15 amino acids. The germline V gene encodes CDR1 LNHDA and CDR2 SQIVND (reference sequence). The trim removed 6 bases at V and 6 bases at J, leaving 11 bases unmatched. The CDR3 DNA is TGTGCCAGTAGCCTCCGACAGGGTCAAGGTCAGCCCCAGCATTTT. Protein: CASSLRQGQGQPQHF. Filled out from reference TRBV19 and TRBJ1-5, the complete variable domain reads DGGITQSPKYLFRKEGQNVTLSCEQNLNHDAMYWYRQDPGQGLRLIYYSQIVNDFQKGDIAEGYSVSREKKESFPLTVTSAQKNPTAFYLCASSLRQGQGQPQHFGDGTRLSIL.

The chain employs TRBV9 and TRBJ2-6; no reliable D call. Deletions cut 3 bases from V and 2 bases from J, with 6 bases between. This CDR3 is 14 amino acids long. Germline V lookup: CDR1 SGDLS, CDR2 YYNGEE. The CDR3 DNA reads TGTGCCAGCAGCGGGAAAGCTGGGGCCAACGTCCTGACTTTC. Encoded protein: CASSGKAGANVLTF. The full variable domain, in which reference TRBV9 and TRBJ2-6 provide the parts outside the CDR3, is DSGVTQTPKHLITATGQRVTLRCSPRSGDLSVYWYQQSLDQGLQFLIQYYNGEERAKGNILERFSAQQFPDLHSELNLSSLELGDSALYFCASSGKAGANVLTFGAGSRLTVL.

This clonotype appeared many times. The V call is TRBV12-3 or TRBV12-4, the J call TRBJ2-5; D uncertain. The CDR3 sequence is 12 residues long. Trimming took off 5 bases at V and 3 bases at J, with 7 bases between the two ends. The CDR3 DNA reads as TGTGCCAGCAGTCGTGATAAAGAGACCCAGTACTTC. Translated: CASSRDKETQYF.

At least ten counts were recorded for this clonotype. V is TRBV11-2 and J is TRBJ2-7; 8 bases fit TRBD2. CDR3 size: 13 residues. Germline-derived CDR1 and CDR2 are SGHAT and FQNNGV. With V trimmed by 7 bases and J by 5 bases, 7 bases remained unmatched. The CDR3 here is CASTKLREDEQYF. The CDR3, as DNA: TGTGCCAGCACCAAGCTGCGGGAGGACGAGCAGTACTTC.

This clonotype was picked up many times. V and J are TRBV28 and TRBJ2-7, with a possible D match to TRBD2 (5 bases). The germline V gene has CDR1 MDHEN and CDR2 SYDVKM. The CDR3 covers 15 residues. The V end was cut by 7 bases, the J end by 5 bases, with 21 bases between. CDR3 sequence reads: CASNKGAISRDEQYF. CDR3 coding DNA: TGTGCCAGCAATAAGGGAGCGATATCACGGGACGAGCAGTACTTC.

This clonotype was recorded many times. V usage is TRBV7-3 and J usage is TRBJ2-1; 10 bases are a match to TRBD2. V shed 5 bases and J 3 bases; nucleotides not matched to a gene: 4. Looked up from germline, CDR1 is SGHTA and CDR2 is FQGTGA. The CDR3 is made up of 15 amino acids. CDR3 sequence reads: CASSPSGRVYNEQFF. As DNA, the CDR3 is TGTGCCAGCAGCCCCAGCGGGAGGGTCTACAATGAGCAGTTCTTC.

This clonotype turned up a few times. V usage is TRBV28 and J usage is TRBJ2-3; 7 bases map to TRBD2. The CDR3 spans 15 residues. J was trimmed by 4 bases and V by 4 bases; bases with no gene match: 8. CDR1 and CDR2 from the germline V gene are MDHEN and SYDVKM. DNA for the CDR3: TGTGCCAGCAGTTGGCGCGGGAGTGGGGCAGATACGCAGTATTTT. It encodes CASSWRGSGADTQYF.

In its sample, this clonotype was seen a few times. Since a much larger clone is just one base distant, this may be a read error. This chain links TRBV3-1 with TRBJ2-1, with D possibly TRBD2 on 5 matching bases. The CDR3 extends over 17 amino acids. Per the germline V gene, CDR1 is LGHDT and CDR2 is YNNKEL (reference sequence). In DNA, the CDR3 is TGTGCCAGCAGCCAAAAGGGAGTTTCAAGCTCCTACAATGAGCAGCTCTTC. Its protein product is CASSQKGVSSSYNEQLF.

This rearrangement joins TRBV14 to TRBJ1-3; D not certain. The CDR3 consists of 13 residues. V gave up 4 bases and J gave up 9 bases, with 13 bases separating them. CDR1 SGHDN and CDR2 FVKESK come from the germline V gene. This CDR3 is CASSPQPGFTIYF. The CDR3, as DNA: TGTGCCAGCAGCCCCCAACCGGGTTTCACCATATATTTT.

This clonotype was counted a few times. This chain connects TRBV11-2 to TRBJ2-7; 8 bases match TRBD1. CDR1 is SGHAT, CDR2 FQNNGV, per germline. Trimming cost V 3 bases and J 2 bases; bases outside gene matches: 6. The CDR3 is made up of 15 amino acids. In DNA form, the CDR3 reads TGTGCCAGCAGCTTTCAGGGGGCAGGGACCTACGAGCAGTACTTC. Translating it yields CASSFQGAGTYEQYF.

This clonotype occurred many times. The V and J genes are TRBV4-2 and TRBJ2-1; 9 nucleotides line up with TRBD2. V lost 1 base and J lost 9; bases outside the gene matches: 7. The germline V gene encodes CDR1 LGHNA and CDR2 YNFKEQ. The CDR3 contains 15 residues. CDR3 DNA: TGTGCCAGCAGCCAAGGTTGGCTAGCGGGAAGTGAGCAGTTCTTC. Amino acid sequence: CASSQGWLAGSEQFF.

This clonotype was observed at least ten times. The V gene is TRBV2, the J gene TRBJ2-1; D is uncertain. Trimming stripped 4 bases from V and 8 bases from J, with 9 bases between. Germline V gene data show CDR1 as SNHLY and CDR2 as FYNNEI. This CDR3 comprises 12 residues. CDR3 DNA sequence: TGTGCCAGCAGTGTAGGAAGTTATGAGCAGTTCTTC. It codes for CASSVGSYEQFF.

This clonotype was recorded a few times. The chain recombines TRBV4-2 with TRBJ1-1; tentatively, D is TRBD1 (5 bases). Trimming removed 3 bases from V and 2 bases from J, with 22 bases in between. CDR3 length equals 18 residues. The germline CDR1 and CDR2 sequences are LGHNA and YNFKEQ. CDR3 residues: CASSQPLGEGRDNTEAFF. DNA for the CDR3: TGTGCCAGCAGCCAGCCTTTAGGGGAAGGGAGAGACAACACTGAAGCTTTCTTT.

This clonotype showed up many times. The V gene is TRBV10-2, the J gene TRBJ2-5; 14 bases are shared with TRBD2. J lost 4 bases, V lost 7 bases, and 5 bases had no gene match. Germline CDR1 WSHSY, CDR2 SAAADI. The CDR3 is 15 residues long. DNA of the CDR3: TGCGCCAGCATTGGGACTAGCGGGAGTGGAGAGACCCAGTACTTC. Amino acid sequence: CASIGTSGSGETQYF.

This clonotype was counted a single time. CDR3 in amino acids: CASSPSVGGYTF. The CDR3 DNA sequence: TGTGCCAGTAGTCCGTCGGTCGGCGGCTACACCTTC. The chain is built from TRBV19 and TRBJ1-2; the D is unclear. V was shortened by 5 bases and J by 8 bases, with 12 bases between the two germline ends. Germline assignment: CDR1 LNHDA and CDR2 SQIVND (reference sequence). The CDR3 length is 12 residues.

This clonotype was counted only a few times. The chain is built from TRBV28 and TRBJ2-1; 8 bases are a match to TRBD2. This CDR3 contains 16 residues. Germline CDR1 is MDHEN and CDR2 is SYDVKM. V lost 3 bases and J lost 1; bases outside the gene matches: 5. The CDR3 nucleotides read TGTGCCAGCAGTTTGGAGGGACTAGAGTCCTACAATGAGCAGTTCTTC. Encoded protein: CASSLEGLESYNEQFF.

This clonotype occurred many times. The chain's CDR3 is CASSLGSGGSNQPQHF. DNA of the CDR3: TGCGCCAGCAGCTTGGGTTCAGGGGGTAGCAATCAGCCCCAGCATTTT. J is TRBJ1-5 and V is TRBV5-1; 7 nucleotides align to TRBD1. Germline CDR1 is SGHRS and CDR2 is YFSETQ. The CDR3 spans 16 residues. With 0 bases clipped from V and 0 bases from J, the junction kept 3 bases outside the gene matches.

The table lists this clonotype with many counts. The chain is built from TRBV13 and TRBJ2-7; D ambiguous. The CDR3 is made up of 13 amino acids. Germline-derived CDR1 and CDR2 are PRHDT and FYEKMQ (reference sequence). Trimming cost V 4 bases and J 6 bases, with 13 bases left between them. CDR3 in amino acids: CASSSEWQSEQYF. For the CDR3, the DNA is TGTGCCAGCAGCTCCGAATGGCAGTCCGAGCAGTACTTC. Filled out from reference TRBV13 and TRBJ2-7, the complete variable domain reads AAGVIQSPRHLIKEKRETATLKCYPIPRHDTVYWYQQGPGQDPQFLISFYEKMQSDKGSIPDRFSAQQFSDYHSELNMSSLELGDSALYFCASSSEWQSEQYFGPGTRLTVT.

This clonotype was picked up a small number of times. The CDR3 region has the DNA TGTGCCAGCAGTACCTCCAACAGGATCTATGGCTACACCTTC. This sequence encodes CASSTSNRIYGYTF. The chain joins TRBV27 to TRBJ1-2, with D tentatively TRBD1 (5 bases). V lost 5 bases to trimming and J lost 4 bases, with 14 bases between them. The CDR3 is 14 amino acids. The germline gives CDR1 MNHEY, CDR2 SMNVEV (reference sequence).

This chain links TRBV19 with TRBJ1-1; D not certain. The CDR3 contains 15 residues. Trimming removed 7 bases from V and 0 bases from J, with 15 bases in between. Germline V lookup: CDR1 LNHDA, CDR2 SQIVND (reference sequence). The CDR3: CASKPSVGLNTEAFF. The CDR3, as DNA: TGTGCCAGTAAGCCATCTGTCGGATTGAACACTGAAGCTTTCTTT.

Notes on this clonotype: A much larger clone sits a single nucleotide away, making a read error possible. This chain connects TRBV7-2 to TRBJ2-7; TRBD1 aligns across 10 bases. V shed 2 bases, J shed 9 bases, and the junction held 7 bases outside the gene matches. The CDR3 runs to 14 residues. CDR1 is SGHTA and CDR2 is FQGNSA in the germline V gene. Here the CDR3 DNA reads TGTGCCAGCAGCTTAAGACAGGGGGCAGGTGGGCAGTACTTC. Protein sequence: CASSLRQGAGGQYF.

The chain is built from TRBV15 and TRBJ1-1; D uncertain. Germline CDR1 is LNHNV and CDR2 is YYDKDF (reference sequence). V dropped 0 bases and J dropped 0 bases, with 11 bases sitting between them. This CDR3 has 16 residues. In nucleotides, the CDR3 is TGTGCCACCAGCAGAGATACCTGGGAAATGAACACTGAAGCTTTCTTT. Protein sequence: CATSRDTWEMNTEAFF.

The genes are TRBV6-2 or TRBV6-3 and TRBJ2-5, with D perhaps given as TRBD1 or TRBD2 (5 bases each). The germline V gene encodes CDR1 MNHEY and CDR2 SVGEGT. With 7 bases removed from V and 5 bases from J, the gap between germline ends came to 17 bases. There are 14 residues in the CDR3. The CDR3 region is CASTTGWGRETQYF. The CDR3 DNA reads TGTGCCAGCACCACGGGGTGGGGCCGGGAGACCCAGTACTTC.

The sample holds many counts of this clonotype. The genes are TRBV11-1 and TRBJ1-1; TRBD1 aligns across 9 bases. CDR1 and CDR2 (germline): SGHAT, FQDESV (reference sequence). V lost 8 bases to trimming and J lost 1 base; unmatched junction nucleotides: 8. The CDR3 sequence is 15 residues long. The CDR3 DNA reads TGTGCCAGCTACCGACAGGGGGATAGGAACACTGAAGCTTTCTTT. Residues: CASYRQGDRNTEAFF.